One and the same sample provided the 22 T cell receptor beta chains below, sequenced in a study of T cell responses to AZD1222 COVID-19 vaccine. Libraries were prepared by immunoSEQ multiplex PCR; TCRdb keeps only in-frame clonotypes and omits some of them. The sample consists of some 80,000 clones, 86% of them appearing once. The sample here was peripheral blood, taken on day 0 of AZD1222 vaccination. The receptors were gathered from an adult in good health.

The V and J genes are TRBV12-5 and TRBJ2-7; D is undetermined. Germline V CDR1 and CDR2: LGHNT, FRNRAP. The CDR3 sequence is 12 residues long. Trimming took 3 bases from V and 6 from J, leaving 9 bases between them. The CDR3 protein is CASGLSRSEQYF. The CDR3 DNA is TGTGCTAGTGGTTTATCCAGATCCGAGCAGTACTTC.

The chain carries TRBV19 and TRBJ2-7; D might be TRBD1 (7 bases). From germline, CDR1 is LNHDA and CDR2 SQIVND (reference sequence). Trimming took 2 bases from V and 5 from J, leaving 10 bases between them. The CDR3 is 13 amino acids. The CDR3 DNA sequence: TGTGCCAGTAGTATACAGGGGGGCGACGAGCAGTACTTC. Its translation: CASSIQGGDEQYF.

V usage is TRBV4-1 and J usage is TRBJ1-2, with TRBD1 identical over 7 bases. Germline V gene lookup returns CDR1 MGHRA and CDR2 YSYEKL. The CDR3 is made up of 15 amino acids. Trimming cost V 3 bases and J 2 bases; bases outside gene matches: 6. CDR3 bases: TGCGCCAGCAGCCATAGACAGGGAGAGAACTATGGCTACACCTTC. Amino acid sequence: CASSHRQGENYGYTF.

To note about this clone: One junction end does not reproduce the germline sequence, and a read error may be involved. The V gene is TRBV10-3, the J gene TRBJ1-1, with 7 bases lining up with TRBD1. The germline V gene has CDR1 ENHRY and CDR2 SYGVKD. The CDR3 spans 12 residues. DNA for the CDR3: TGTGCCATCAGCCCCGACAGGGAAGGTTTTTCCTTT. Protein: CAISPDREGFSF.

The J gene is TRBJ1-3, the V gene TRBV6-5; D not certain. Germline assignment: CDR1 MNHEY and CDR2 SVGAGI. The V end lost 8 bases, the J end lost 0 bases, and 11 bases lay between the germline ends. The CDR3 runs 14 residues. DNA for the CDR3: TGTGCCAGCCGACGGGGAAGCTCTGGAAACACCATATATTTT. This encodes CASRRGSSGNTIYF.

The V call is TRBV20-1, the J call TRBJ2-7, with D hard to call. Germline-derived CDR1 and CDR2 are DFQATT and SNEGSKA (reference sequence). The CDR3 covers 11 residues. V lost 3 bases and J lost 3, with 6 bases in between. The DNA of the CDR3 is TGCAGTGCTAGTGGGGTCTACGAGCAGTACTTC. As protein: CSASGVYEQYF.

This chain uses TRBV29-1 with TRBJ2-7; 11 nucleotides line up with TRBD2. CDR3 length equals 13 residues. Germline V CDR1 and CDR2: SQVTM, ANQGSEA. V lost 7 bases and J lost 3; bases outside the gene matches: 5. The CDR3 protein is CSATGTSGYEQYF. Written as DNA, the CDR3 is TGCAGCGCGACCGGGACTAGCGGCTACGAGCAGTACTTC.

This rearrangement joins TRBV3-1 (or the pseudogene TRBV3-2) to TRBJ2-2, with 10 bases that match TRBD1. The CDR3 sequence is 16 residues long. The germline V gene has CDR1 LGHDT and CDR2 YNNKEL (reference sequence). V shed 5 bases and J 3 bases; nucleotides not matched to a gene: 6. Here the CDR3 DNA reads TGTGCCAGCAGCTTAACCGGGACAGGGGACACCGGGGAGCTGTTTTTT. Translation gives CASSLTGTGDTGELFF.

V gene TRBV30 combines with J gene TRBJ1-1, with unresolved D. This CDR3 has 12 residues. The V and J ends lost 4 bases and 10 bases respectively, with 16 bases between them. CDR1 GTSNPN and CDR2 SVGIG come from the germline V gene (reference sequence). CDR3 sequence (DNA): TGTGCCTGGAAGGGTCAGGCCGGTGGAGCTTTCTTT. It encodes CAWKGQAGGAFF.

The chain couples TRBV28 to TRBJ2-7, with D maybe TRBD1 (6 bases). The CDR3 contains 15 residues. Trimming left V 5 bases short and J 2 bases short, with 16 bases between. Per the germline V gene, CDR1 is MDHEN and CDR2 is SYDVKM. As DNA, the CDR3 is TGTGCCAGCAGTCCATCACAGGCAGGGGCCTACGAGCAGTACTTC. Residues: CASSPSQAGAYEQYF. Combining the CDR3 with reference TRBV28 and TRBJ2-7 gives the whole variable domain DVKVTQSSRYLVKRTGEKVFLECVQDMDHENMFWYRQDPGLGLRLIYFSYDVKMKEKGDIPEGYSVSREKKERFSLILESASTNQTSMYLCASSPSQAGAYEQYFGPGTRLTVT.

The rearrangement uses TRBV10-1 and TRBJ1-1; D is undetermined. The CDR3 totals 14 residues. The germline V gene has CDR1 WNHNN and CDR2 SYGVQD (reference sequence). Trimming removed 3 bases from V and 0 bases from J, with 8 bases in between. In nucleotides, the CDR3 is TGCGCCAGCAGTGATGAGACCATGAACACTGAAGCTTTCTTT. This encodes CASSDETMNTEAFF.

This clone was found a few times. This chain links TRBV7-9 with TRBJ1-2; 9 bases align to TRBD1. This CDR3 contains 14 residues. V lost 3 bases, J lost 1 base, and 0 bases stayed unmatched. CDR1 and CDR2 (germline): SEHNR, FQNEAQ (reference sequence). The CDR3 region has the DNA TGTGCCAGCAGCTTGGACAGGGGTAACTATGGCTACACCTTC. This gives the protein CASSLDRGNYGYTF.

This clone has a handful of counts. The J gene is TRBJ2-1, the V gene TRBV19; perhaps TRBD2 as D (5 bases). Trimming left V 1 base short and J 10 bases short, with 17 bases between. The germline CDR1 and CDR2 sequences are LNHDA and SQIVND (reference sequence). The CDR3 has 15 residues. The CDR3 loop reads CASSIGTLEGNEQFF. The CDR3 region has the DNA TGTGCCAGTAGTATAGGGACTCTTGAGGGCAACGAGCAGTTCTTC. The entire variable domain, with the rest obtained from reference TRBV19 and TRBJ2-1, is as follows: DGGITQSPKYLFRKEGQNVTLSCEQNLNHDAMYWYRQDPGQGLRLIYYSQIVNDFQKGDIAEGYSVSREKKESFPLTVTSAQKNPTAFYLCASSIGTLEGNEQFFGPGTRLTVL.

The chain recombines TRBV11-2 with TRBJ1-1; 8 bases align to TRBD1. Germline lookup yields CDR1 SGHAT and CDR2 FQNNGV. This CDR3 has 15 amino acids. V shed 5 bases, J shed 7 bases, and the junction held 12 bases outside the gene matches. DNA for the CDR3: TGTGCCAGCAGCGCAGGCGGACAGGGATTGGTTGAAGCTTTCTTT. Residues: CASSAGGQGLVEAFF.

J is TRBJ1-4 and V is TRBV5-1; D is ambiguous. This CDR3 region has 16 residues. Germline values: CDR1 SGHRS, CDR2 YFSETQ. V was pared by 3 bases and J by 0 bases, with 12 bases between. CDR3 residues: CASSSVGISTNEKLFF. CDR3 bases: TGCGCCAGCAGCTCCGTGGGGATATCAACTAATGAAAAACTGTTTTTT.

This chain uses TRBV6-2 or TRBV6-3 with TRBJ1-5, with TRBD1 as a possible D gene (5 bases). The CDR3 loop spans 14 amino acids. Germline V gene data show CDR1 as MNHEY and CDR2 as SVGEGT. V lost 1 base to trimming and J lost 4 bases, with 8 bases between them. In DNA form, the CDR3 reads TGTGCCAGCAGTTACTTACAGGAAAATCAGCCCCAGCATTTT. Its protein product is CASSYLQENQPQHF.

DNA of the CDR3: TGTGCCAGCAGCTCCGGGACACCGCCCAATGAGCAGTTCTTC. Its protein product is CASSSGTPPNEQFF. This chain joins TRBV5-4 and TRBJ2-1; D possibly corresponds to TRBD1 (6 bases). CDR1 and CDR2 from the germline V gene are SGHNT and YYREEE (reference sequence). The ends were cut back, 3 bases at V and 6 bases at J, with 13 bases in the middle. CDR3 length: 14 residues.

The chain recombines TRBV10-2 with TRBJ1-1; D remains ambiguous. The V end was cut by 0 bases, the J end by 4 bases, with 9 bases between. The CDR3 sequence is 14 residues long. Looked up from germline, CDR1 is WSHSY and CDR2 is SAAADI. CDR3 coding DNA: TGCGCCAGCAGTGAGTCTATTGGTGGCACTGAAGCTTTCTTT. This encodes CASSESIGGTEAFF.

In this sample, this clone turned up a few times. The same CDR3 can be traced to other DNA sequences in this sample. This chain joins TRBV15 and TRBJ1-3; D remains ambiguous. Looked up from germline, CDR1 is LNHNV and CDR2 is YYDKDF (reference sequence). V lost 5 bases to trimming and J lost 2 bases, with 7 bases between them. The CDR3 is 13 residues long. In DNA, the CDR3 is TGTGCCACCAGCGGCAGCACTGGAAACACCATATATTTT. Translated: CATSGSTGNTIYF.

This chain joins TRBV10-3 and TRBJ2-1; the D gene is possibly TRBD1 (5 bases). Trimming stripped 10 bases from V and 2 bases from J, with 15 bases between. This CDR3 contains 14 residues. CDR1 is ENHRY, CDR2 SYGVKD, per germline. CDR3 in amino acids: CASGAGPPYNEQFF. The DNA for the CDR3 is TGTGCCAGTGGGGCAGGGCCTCCCTACAATGAGCAGTTCTTC.

The V and J genes are TRBV28 and TRBJ1-1; TRBD1 is a possible D gene (6 bases). The CDR3 runs to 14 residues. Germline V gene lookup returns CDR1 MDHEN and CDR2 SYDVKM. Trimming stripped 8 bases from V and 0 bases from J, with 13 bases between. CDR3 DNA sequence: TGTGCCAGCGGGTCCGGACAGATGAACACTGAAGCTTTCTTT. It specifies CASGSGQMNTEAFF.

The chain employs TRBV13 and TRBJ1-6; D gene unclear. V dropped 9 bases and J dropped 7 bases, with 10 bases sitting between them. The CDR3 covers 12 residues. CDR1 PRHDT and CDR2 FYEKMQ come from the germline V gene (reference sequence). CDR3 nucleotide sequence: TGTGCCAGTAAAGTTACGAATTCACCCCTCCACTTT. This gives the protein CASKVTNSPLHF.